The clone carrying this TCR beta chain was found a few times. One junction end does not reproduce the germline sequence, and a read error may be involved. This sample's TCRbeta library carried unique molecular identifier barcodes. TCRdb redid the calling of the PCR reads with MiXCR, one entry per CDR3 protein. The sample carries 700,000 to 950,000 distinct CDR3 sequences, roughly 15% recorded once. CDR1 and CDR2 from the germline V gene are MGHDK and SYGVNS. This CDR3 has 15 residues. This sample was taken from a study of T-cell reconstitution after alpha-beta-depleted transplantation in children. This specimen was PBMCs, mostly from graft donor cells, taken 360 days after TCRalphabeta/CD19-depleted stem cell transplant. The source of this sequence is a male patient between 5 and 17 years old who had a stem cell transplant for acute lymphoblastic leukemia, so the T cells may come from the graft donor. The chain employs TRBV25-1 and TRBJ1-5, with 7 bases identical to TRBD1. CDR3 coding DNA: TGTGCCAGCAGTGAGGAGGGGGACAGCAGTCAGCCCCAGCATTTT. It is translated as CASSEEGDSSQPQHF.